Listed here are 15 T cell receptor beta chains from one sample, sequenced in a study of T cells in tuberculosis. Some clones are missing from TCRdb's copy, which holds only in-frame ones; the method was immunoSEQ multiplex PCR. Of some 30,000 clones in the sample, about 90% were seen once. Time point here: new active TB diagnosis, blood taken before or within 7 days of starting treatment. The material sequenced was PBMCs, taken at tuberculosis diagnosis. Source of these receptors: an adult with tuberculosis.

The CDR3 reads CSVTTAYGYTF. The CDR3 DNA is TGCAGCGTTACGACAGCCTATGGCTACACCTTC. The chain is built from TRBV29-1 and TRBJ1-2; D might be TRBD1 (5 bases). The germline CDR1 and CDR2 sequences are SQVTM and ANQGSEA. This CDR3 comprises 11 residues. V was shortened by 5 bases and J by 4 bases, with 8 bases between the two germline ends.

The chain couples TRBV4-1 to TRBJ2-7, with TRBD2 identical over 11 bases. V shed 1 base and J 7 bases; nucleotides not matched to a gene: 0. The germline gives CDR1 MGHRA, CDR2 YSYEKL. The CDR3 is 13 residues long. CDR3 nucleotide sequence: TGCGCCAGCAGCCAAGGACTAGCGGGGGAGCAGTACTTC. It is translated as CASSQGLAGEQYF.

The V call is TRBV30, the J call TRBJ1-3; 10 positions agree with TRBD1. Trimming cost V 8 bases and J 4 bases; bases outside gene matches: 5. CDR1 GTSNPN and CDR2 SVGIG come from the germline V gene (reference sequence). CDR3 length: 13 residues. CDR3 in DNA: TGTGCCGGGACAGGGGTTCAGGGAAACACCATATATTTT. It specifies CAGTGVQGNTIYF. Together with reference TRBV30 and TRBJ1-3, the CDR3 gives the full variable domain: SQTIHQWPATLVQPVGSPLSLECTVEGTSNPNLYWYRQAAGRGLQLLFYSVGIGQISSEVPQNLSASRPQDRQFILSSKKLLLSDSGFYLCAGTGVQGNTIYFGEGSWLTVV.

V and J are TRBV6-1 and TRBJ2-1; 8 bases line up with TRBD2. Per the germline V gene, CDR1 is MNHNS and CDR2 is SASEGT. The CDR3 has 14 amino acids. The CDR3: CALRSGRGVNEQFF. In DNA form, the CDR3 reads TGTGCACTAAGGTCGGGGCGGGGGGTGAATGAGCAGTTCTTC.

Comments on this clone: A junction boundary mismatches the germline segment, possibly from a read error. The CDR3: CASSPQAREPFF. In DNA, the CDR3 is TGTGCCAGCAGTCCCCAAGCTCGGGAACCCTTCTTC. The chain recombines TRBV6-1 with TRBJ1-2; D unresolved. Germline loops: CDR1 MNHNS, CDR2 SASEGT. This CDR3 contains 12 residues.

This clone is deemed medium-sized (0.01 to 0.1%). The chain carries TRBV2 and TRBJ2-5, with a possible D match to TRBD1 (5 bases). Germline V gene lookup returns CDR1 SNHLY and CDR2 FYNNEI. Deletions cut 5 bases from V and 2 bases from J, with 12 bases between. This CDR3 spans 14 amino acids. The DNA of the CDR3 is TGTGCCAGCAGTCCAGGGCAGGTACAAGAGACCCAGTACTTC. It is translated as CASSPGQVQETQYF.

The table lists this clone with a few counts. The V call is TRBV6-5, the J call TRBJ1-1, with TRBD1 as a possible D gene (6 bases). V dropped 4 bases and J dropped 1 base, with 16 bases sitting between them. The germline V gene has CDR1 MNHEY and CDR2 SVGAGI. The CDR3 runs to 16 residues. This CDR3 reads CASSLRTVLRNTEAFF. The DNA of the CDR3 is TGTGCCAGCAGTTTAAGGACAGTCCTGAGGAACACTGAAGCTTTCTTT.

The chain is built from TRBV7-9 and TRBJ2-7; possible D gene TRBD1, 6 bases. The CDR3 length is 15 residues. Per germline, CDR1 SEHNR and CDR2 FQNEAQ (reference sequence). Trimming took 5 bases from V and 0 from J, leaving 14 bases between them. The CDR3 DNA reads TGTGCCAGCAGCACCCGGACAGACAGCTCCTACGAGCAGTACTTC. Protein product: CASSTRTDSSYEQYF.

V and J are TRBV9 and TRBJ2-3; D might be TRBD1 (5 bases). Germline V gives CDR1 SGDLS, CDR2 YYNGEE. The CDR3 contains 13 residues. Deletions cut 3 bases from V and 2 bases from J, with 7 bases between. The CDR3 DNA reads TGTGCCAGCAGCGCGACAGTCACAGATACGCAGTATTTT. It specifies CASSATVTDTQYF.

This chain links TRBV9 with TRBJ1-4, with 10 bases that match TRBD1. This CDR3 is built from 15 residues. With V trimmed by 3 bases and J by 8 bases, 7 bases remained unmatched. CDR1 and CDR2 from the germline V gene are SGDLS and YYNGEE. The CDR3 protein is CASSARGTGEEKLFF. For the CDR3, the DNA is TGTGCCAGCAGCGCCCGGGGGACAGGGGAGGAAAAACTGTTTTTT.

The genes are TRBV2 and TRBJ1-6; a weak D match, TRBD1 (6 bases). Germline V gene data show CDR1 as SNHLY and CDR2 as FYNNEI. Trimming left V 3 bases short and J 7 bases short, with 10 bases between. The CDR3 is made up of 14 amino acids. In DNA, the CDR3 is TGTGCCAGCAGTGACAGGCAGGGGAATTCACCCCTCCACTTT. Translated: CASSDRQGNSPLHF.

The V and J genes are TRBV4-1 and TRBJ1-6, with unresolved D. This CDR3 comprises 16 residues. From germline, CDR1 is MGHRA and CDR2 YSYEKL. Deletions cut 4 bases from V and 3 bases from J, with 13 bases between. The CDR3: CASSRLDGDYNSPLHF. Written as DNA, the CDR3 is TGCGCCAGCAGCCGATTGGACGGGGACTATAATTCACCCCTCCACTTT.

The V gene is TRBV15, the J gene TRBJ2-6; 7 nucleotides line up with TRBD1. The J segment lost 0 bases and the V segment lost 9 bases, leaving 5 bases of the junction unmatched. Germline values: CDR1 LNHNV, CDR2 YYDKDF (reference sequence). The CDR3 covers 15 residues. CDR3 nucleotides: TGTGCCACTCGGGACAGTAACTCTGGGGCCAACGTCCTGACTTTC. This gives the protein CATRDSNSGANVLTF. Full variable domain (remainder filled in from reference TRBV15 and TRBJ2-6): DAMVIQNPRYQVTQFGKPVTLSCSQTLNHNVMYWYQQKSSQAPKLLFHYYDKDFNNEADTPDNFQSRRPNTSFCFLDIRSPGLGDTAMYLCATRDSNSGANVLTFGAGSRLTVL.

V gene TRBV9 combines with J gene TRBJ2-3; no firm D call. This CDR3 contains 16 residues. CDR1 and CDR2 from the germline V gene are SGDLS and YYNGEE. V was clipped by 0 bases and J by 0 bases, with 11 bases between them. The CDR3 sequence: CASSVEGSTSTDTQYF. The CDR3 bases are TGTGCCAGCAGCGTAGAAGGCTCGACTAGCACAGATACGCAGTATTTT.

The table lists this clone with a count of one. This chain uses TRBV30 with TRBJ2-1; possible D gene TRBD1, 5 bases. The V end lost 3 bases, the J end lost 2 bases, and 14 bases lay between the germline ends. The V gene's germline CDR1 is GTSNPN and CDR2 SVGIG (reference sequence). This CDR3 contains 15 residues. This CDR3 is CAWSVTKGTYNEQFF. Written as DNA, the CDR3 is TGTGCCTGGAGCGTTACCAAGGGGACCTACAATGAGCAGTTCTTC.